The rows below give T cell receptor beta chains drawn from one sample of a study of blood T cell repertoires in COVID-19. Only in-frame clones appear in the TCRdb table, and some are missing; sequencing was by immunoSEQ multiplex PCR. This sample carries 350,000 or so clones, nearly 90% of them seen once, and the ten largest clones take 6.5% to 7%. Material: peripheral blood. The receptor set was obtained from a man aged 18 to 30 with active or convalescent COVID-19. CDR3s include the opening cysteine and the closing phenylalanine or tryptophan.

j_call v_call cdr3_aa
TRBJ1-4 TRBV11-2 CASSLGLTNEKLFF
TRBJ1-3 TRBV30 CAWSVNRGNTIYF
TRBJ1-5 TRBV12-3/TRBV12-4 CASRGQGDQPQHF
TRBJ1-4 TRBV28 CASSPGGFNEKLFF
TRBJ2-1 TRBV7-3 CASSPPLSERYNEQFF
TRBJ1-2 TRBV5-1 CASSLAPQLGVYGYTF
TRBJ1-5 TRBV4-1 CASSQDLNQPQHF
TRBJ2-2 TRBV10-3 CAITETGSTGELFF
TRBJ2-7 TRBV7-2 CASSRGGSYEQYF
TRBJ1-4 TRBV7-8 CASSSGQGFEKLFF
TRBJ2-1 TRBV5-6 CASSLRRVINNEQFF
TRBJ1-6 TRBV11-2 CASSGRLGSNSPLHF
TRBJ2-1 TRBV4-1 CASSQVYGLDRGHEQFF
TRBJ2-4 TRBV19 CASRDAGTENIQYF
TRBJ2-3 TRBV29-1 CSVARPGADTQYF
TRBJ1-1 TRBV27 CASSRTGGRSQAFF
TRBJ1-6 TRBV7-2 CASSLVGGGGQGEGSPLHF
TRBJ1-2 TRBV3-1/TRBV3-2 CASSQDFAGGYGYTF
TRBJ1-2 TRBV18 CASSPGTGALANYGYTF
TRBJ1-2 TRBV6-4 CASSALPGGLQGYTF
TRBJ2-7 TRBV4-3 CASSQVGQVYEQYF
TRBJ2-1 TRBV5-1 CASSLGLAGGRSSYNEQFF
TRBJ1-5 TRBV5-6 CASSLARVLGNQPQHF
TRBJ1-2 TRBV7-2 CASSLGGINYGYTF
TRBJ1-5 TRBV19 CASSIGGGWHF
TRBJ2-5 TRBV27 CASSFAYQETQYF
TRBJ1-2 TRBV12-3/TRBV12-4 CASRDRVGGYTF
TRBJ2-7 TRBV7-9 CASSPPGTVYEQYF
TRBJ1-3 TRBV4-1 CASSHLGEAGNTIYF